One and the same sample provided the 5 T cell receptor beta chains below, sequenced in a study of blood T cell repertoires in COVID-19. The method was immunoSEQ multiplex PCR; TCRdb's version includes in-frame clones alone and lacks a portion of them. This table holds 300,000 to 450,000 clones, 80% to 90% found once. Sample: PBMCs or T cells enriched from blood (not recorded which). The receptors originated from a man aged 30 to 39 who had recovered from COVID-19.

CDR3 amino acids: CASSQDSAGAMETQYF. The CDR3 DNA reads as TGTGCCAGCAGCCAAGACAGCGCGGGGGCAATGGAGACCCAGTACTTC. The chain joins TRBV4-2 to TRBJ2-5, with D possibly matching TRBD2 (7 bases). Germline lookup yields CDR1 LGHNA and CDR2 YNFKEQ. Deletions cut 0 bases from V and 5 bases from J, with 16 bases between. The CDR3 covers 16 residues.

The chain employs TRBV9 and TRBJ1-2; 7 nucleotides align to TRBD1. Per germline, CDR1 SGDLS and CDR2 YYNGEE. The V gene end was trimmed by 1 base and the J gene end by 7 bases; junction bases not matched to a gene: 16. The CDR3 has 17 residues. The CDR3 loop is CASSVRGGGRGSFGYTF. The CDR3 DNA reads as TGTGCCAGCAGCGTAAGAGGAGGGGGCCGCGGTTCCTTTGGCTACACCTTC.

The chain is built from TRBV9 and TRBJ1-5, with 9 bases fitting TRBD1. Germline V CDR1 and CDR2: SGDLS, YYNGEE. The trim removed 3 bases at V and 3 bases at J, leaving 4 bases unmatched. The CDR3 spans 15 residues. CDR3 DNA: TGTGCCAGCAGCGCCGGGACAGGGAACAATCAGCCCCAGCATTTT. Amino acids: CASSAGTGNNQPQHF.

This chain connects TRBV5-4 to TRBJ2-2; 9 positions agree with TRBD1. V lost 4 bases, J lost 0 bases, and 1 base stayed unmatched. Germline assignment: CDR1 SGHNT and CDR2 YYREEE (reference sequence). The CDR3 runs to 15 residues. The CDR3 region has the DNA TGTGCCAGCAGCGACAGGGGGACGAACACCGGGGAGCTGTTTTTT. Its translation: CASSDRGTNTGELFF.

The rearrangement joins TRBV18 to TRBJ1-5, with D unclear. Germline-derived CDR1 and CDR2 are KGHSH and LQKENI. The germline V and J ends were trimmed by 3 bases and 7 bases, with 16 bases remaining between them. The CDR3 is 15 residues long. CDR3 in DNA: TGTGCCAGCTCACCTACCGAGCGGGGTCGGCAGCCCCAGCATTTT. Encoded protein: CASSPTERGRQPQHF.